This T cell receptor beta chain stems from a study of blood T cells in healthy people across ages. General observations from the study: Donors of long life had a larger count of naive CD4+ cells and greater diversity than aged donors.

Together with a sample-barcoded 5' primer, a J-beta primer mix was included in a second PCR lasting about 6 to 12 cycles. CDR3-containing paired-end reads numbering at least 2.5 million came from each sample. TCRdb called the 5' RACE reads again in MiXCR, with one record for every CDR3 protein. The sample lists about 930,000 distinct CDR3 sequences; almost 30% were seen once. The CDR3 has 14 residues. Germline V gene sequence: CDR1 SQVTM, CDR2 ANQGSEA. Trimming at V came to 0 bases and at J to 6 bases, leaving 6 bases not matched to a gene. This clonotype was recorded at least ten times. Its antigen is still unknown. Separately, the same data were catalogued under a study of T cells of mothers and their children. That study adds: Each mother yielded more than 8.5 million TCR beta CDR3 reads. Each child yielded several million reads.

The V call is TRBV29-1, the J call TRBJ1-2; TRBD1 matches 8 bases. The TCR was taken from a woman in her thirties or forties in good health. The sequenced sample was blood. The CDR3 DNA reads TGCAGCGTTGAAGACAGACAGGGGACGGATGGCTACACCTTC. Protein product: CSVEDRQGTDGYTF.